This T cell receptor beta chain was documented in a study of cytomegalovirus exposure and HLA in healthy donors listed by TCRdb under 2017. As for the study more broadly: In an earlier analysis of 587 of the donors, approximately 300 Gb of sequence data and just under 120 million unique TCR beta sequences from about 190 million T cells were reported. Among the roughly 400 genotyped donors, around 81% belonged to the genetic ancestry cluster associated with self-reported Caucasian donors. Donor age, sex, ethnicity and CMV serostatus were collected together with the repertoire data. A later analysis re-examined previously published TCR beta repertoires from just over 650 donors and added high-resolution HLA genotyping to investigate patterns of TCR occurrence. An early release that covered about 600 HLA-typed donors contained around 330 gigabases of sequencing data and roughly 84 million unique TCR sequences. Both class I and class II loci were covered by HLA typing, at four-digit resolution. A separate validation cohort of roughly 110 different subjects was used in addition to the 666-subject first cohort. The T cell repertoires of roughly 660 subjects were profiled by immunosequencing and related to cytomegalovirus serostatus. The later analysis used no new phenotypic data to find candidate immune exposures, relying instead on TCR beta sequences and their occurrence across donors. Genome-wide SNP genotypes for about 65% of the roughly 670 donors were used in a later genetic analysis, which treated that subset as a discovery cohort. Typing coverage differed by locus: A, B, C, DRB1 and DQB1 were typed in roughly 629-630 donors, DQA1 in roughly 500, DPA1 in 600 to 610, and DPB1 in around 490. Because of strong linkage in the cohort, roughly five DR-DQ haplotypes were treated as single units for association and clustering. Across approximately 420 genotyped donors of the cohort, an average of roughly 250,000 unique TCR beta nucleotide sequences per donor were sequenced, and 15% to 20% of those sequences were non-productive. Every discovery cohort repertoire had been produced on one sequencing platform. The study combined high-throughput TCR immunosequencing, statistical association of individual TCRs with disease status, and machine learning to predict cytomegalovirus infection status. The study aimed to test whether signatures of past pathogen exposure could be identified by cataloging public T cell receptors. An earlier analysis of 587 of the donors used high-throughput TCR beta sequencing to judge whether each TCR beta V gene segment behaved as functional or pseudogenic. Findings and caveats that apply to the study as a whole: A further reported finding was that TCR beta sequences accurately predicted the HLA-A and HLA-B alleles for most subjects in the first cohort. According to a later analysis, parvovirus B19, influenza, CMV and Epstein-Barr virus appeared linked to several top co-occurrence clusters. The study gave a list of 150 to 200 TCR beta chains associated with cytomegalovirus. In both the original and validation cohorts, the classifier was reported to diagnose cytomegalovirus status with high specificity and sensitivity. A cluster of highly shared sequence variants was judged likely to be a technical artifact of the sequencing pipeline. Most TCR sequences were observed very rarely across donors, whereas some public TCRs were present in many individuals. According to the authors, the approach could potentially be generalized to other disease states and immunological phenotypes. Only TCR beta chains were sequenced in this cohort, and the absence of alpha or paired-chain data limited detectable features. Most CMV-associated TCR beta chains appeared to be HLA-restricted in a later analysis, and the HLA associations seemed to be driven largely by CMV exposure. In an earlier analysis of 450 to 750 of the donors, most TCR beta V segments appeared in productive rearrangements about 90% or about 30% of the time, broadly matching IMGT annotations. Over 15 rarely observed V segments, including chromosome 9 orphons, were excluded from the earlier analysis of a few hundred of the donors because counts were too low. Correlated functional status among segregating V segments might reflect linkage disequilibrium, but an unknown experimental factor could not be ruled out. When HLA alleles, especially DR and DQ, strongly co-occurred, attributing TCR associations to individual alleles was difficult. CMV serostatus was the only immune exposure information available for the cohort. In a later analysis, around 17,000 TCR beta sequences were associated with specific HLA alleles at a false discovery rate of 0.05. The 87-base-pair reads could not distinguish some IMGT-functional V segments, including TRBV6-2 and TRBV6-3, so those segments were excluded. In a later genetic analysis, fewer N-insertions in productive TCRs were reported among donors in an Asian-associated ancestry cluster than the roughly 700-donor mean. In a later analysis, HLA-associated TCR beta chains showed more clonal expansion and lower generation probabilities than non-associated chains that were equally common. Because HLA typing was missing for some donors at each locus, association tests included only the typed subset. The presence/absence analyses assumed that sequencing depth was roughly uniform across donors, and that assumption may not be true. V-gene and J-gene trimming of TCR beta chains was associated with a missense DCLRE1C variant in a later genetic analysis, and the association was replicated in an independent cohort. In vitro tests confirmed that a few of the cytomegalovirus-associated TCR beta chains recognize cytomegalovirus antigens. In a later analysis, the rate of TCR association differed among HLA loci, with DRB1 alleles having the most associated TCRs and HLA-C alleles having the fewest.

The cohort consisted of approximately 690 healthy bone marrow donors. At the time of sampling, all cohort members were nominally healthy, though unrecorded immune exposures were likely present. The donor tested CMV seronegative and was one of the 352 seronegative cohort members. A peripheral blood sample was provided by each donor, and peripheral blood mononuclear cells were used for TCR beta sequencing. Genomic DNA extraction from the blood cell samples was performed with the Qiagen DNeasy Blood Extraction Kit. In the case of this clone: The clone's antigen remains unknown. Nothing much larger sits one base from this clone, and base qualities are not available.

CDR1 and CDR2, per the germline V gene, are MNHNS and SASEGT. V has 6 bases trimmed and J has 8 bases trimmed; junction bases matching no gene number 6. The CDR3 runs 13 residues from the cysteine to the phenylalanine. The CDR3 DNA has 39 bases and is translated from base 1. Libraries were built with the immunoSEQ multiplex PCR assay. The multiplex PCR relied on a mix of 60 forward primers for TCR Vbeta segments and 13 reverse primers for TCR Jbeta segments. Amplification of the CDR3 region of rearranged TCR beta genes was performed with a multiplex PCR assay on genomic DNA. Amplified TCR beta libraries were sequenced as 87-base-pair reads on the Illumina HiSeq System. As for the authors' bioinformatics: Across the 666 repertoires, a later analysis counted approximately 75 million unique TCR beta chains, around 11 million of which were shared by at least two donors. To remove PCR and sequencing errors, raw reads were error-corrected and collapsed into unique sequences using a nearest-neighbor algorithm that merged closely related sequences. V, D and J gene segments were assigned by aligning CDR3 sequences to IMGT reference sequences. For a sequence to be retained, a match of at least six nucleotides to both a V gene segment and a J gene segment was required. Rearrangements were classified as productive when the CDR3 lacked stop codons and remained in frame with V and J, and all other rearrangements were classified as non-productive. CDR3 was defined according to IMGT convention as the region running from the second conserved V-encoded cysteine to the conserved J-encoded phenylalanine. The earlier analysis of about 570 of the donors excluded any sequence lacking an unambiguous match to a single V gene segment. In an earlier analysis of 500 to 750 of the donors, V segments were called functional above 56.7% productive rearrangements and were called segregating when the between-donor standard deviation exceeded 5%. To diagnose cytomegalovirus status from the catalog of TCR beta chain sequences, a statistical classification framework was built. V and J gene assignment, in a later analysis, came from comparing TCR nucleotide sequences with IMGT/GENE-DB human TR gene sequences. The TCRdist pipeline was used in a later analysis to assign CDR3 sequences and most-parsimonious VDJ recombination scenarios. In a later analysis, each TCR beta chain was defined by its CDR3 amino acid sequence together with its V-gene family, and reads without a unique V-gene family were excluded. A later analysis removed roughly 590 highly shared, low-generation-probability nucleotide sequences to deal with suspected cross-contamination and a sequencing artifact. In a later analysis, a clonal expansion index for each public chain was calculated from normalized within-repertoire ranks of inferred template counts. A later analysis computed generation probabilities with a VDJ recombination model fitted to out-of-frame rearrangements, and checked the results against IGoR. A later analysis scored TCR-TCR, TCR-HLA and TCR-CMV co-occurrence with hypergeometric tests, applying a repertoire-size bias correction to TCR pairs. To estimate false discovery rates, a later analysis permuted the HLA or CMV assignments 20 times. In a later analysis, co-occurring TCRs were grouped with DBSCAN, and TCRdist sequence similarity was added when clustering was performed within HLA-allele-positive subsets. Repertoires with fewer than 30,000 or more than 120,000 public chains, plus five repertoires with anomalous nucleotide sharing, were excluded from co-occurrence clustering. TCRdb took this table from immuneACCESS and kept in-frame rearrangements with V and J called. Such tables lack part of the clones; where checked against another copy, unresolved V genes explain under half of the gap, and the rest is unexplained. That table gives V, J and clone size, and the DNA gave D and trimming. The sample table records about 170,000 clones; over 60% of these occur just once. The ten largest clonotypes hold approximately 1.4% of the sample.

This clonotype was obtained from a girl aged 5 to 17 in good health and CMV-seronegative. The rearrangement joined TRBV6-1 to TRBJ1-4; 7 bases in between match TRBD1. The sequencing sample was made of PBMCs. The DNA sequence is given as TGTGCCAGCAGGACAGGGTTTCTCGAAAAACTGTTTTTT. Its protein is CASRTGFLEKLFF.